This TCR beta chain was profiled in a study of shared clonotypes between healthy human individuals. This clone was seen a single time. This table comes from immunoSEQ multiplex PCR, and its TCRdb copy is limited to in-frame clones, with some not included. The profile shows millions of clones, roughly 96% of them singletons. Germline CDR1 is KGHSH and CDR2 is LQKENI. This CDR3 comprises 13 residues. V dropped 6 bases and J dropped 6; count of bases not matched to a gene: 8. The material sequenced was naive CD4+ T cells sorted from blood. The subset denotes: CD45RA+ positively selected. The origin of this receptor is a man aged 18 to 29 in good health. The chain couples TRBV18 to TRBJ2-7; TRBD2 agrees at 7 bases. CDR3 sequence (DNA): TGTGCCAGCTCCCAAGGACTAGTAGGCGAGCAGTACTTC. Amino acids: CASSQGLVGEQYF.